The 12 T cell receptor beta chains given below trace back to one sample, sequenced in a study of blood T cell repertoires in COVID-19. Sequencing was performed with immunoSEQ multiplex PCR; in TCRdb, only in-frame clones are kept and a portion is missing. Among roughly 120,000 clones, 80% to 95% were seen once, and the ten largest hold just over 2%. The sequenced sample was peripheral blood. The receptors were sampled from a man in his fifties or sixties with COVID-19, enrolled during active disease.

The CDR3 is CAIKQAGENTEAFF. CDR3 bases: TGTGCCATCAAACAGGCAGGGGAGAACACTGAAGCTTTCTTT. The V gene is TRBV10-3, the J gene TRBJ1-1; D is possibly TRBD1 (6 bases). V lost 7 bases, J lost 1 base, and 13 bases lay in between. CDR1 and CDR2 (germline): ENHRY, SYGVKD. The CDR3 consists of 14 residues.

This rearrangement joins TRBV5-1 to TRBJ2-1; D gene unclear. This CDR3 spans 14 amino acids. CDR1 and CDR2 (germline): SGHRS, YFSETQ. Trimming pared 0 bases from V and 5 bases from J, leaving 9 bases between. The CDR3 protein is CASSLGLEDNEQFF. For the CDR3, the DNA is TGCGCCAGCAGCTTGGGGCTAGAGGACAATGAGCAGTTCTTC.

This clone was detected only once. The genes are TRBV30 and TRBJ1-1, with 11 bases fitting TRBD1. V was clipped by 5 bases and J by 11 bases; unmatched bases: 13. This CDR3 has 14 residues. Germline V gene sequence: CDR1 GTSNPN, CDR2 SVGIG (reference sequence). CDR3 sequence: CAWGGQGALGTAFF. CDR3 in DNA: TGTGCCTGGGGAGGACAGGGGGCGTTAGGTACGGCTTTCTTT.

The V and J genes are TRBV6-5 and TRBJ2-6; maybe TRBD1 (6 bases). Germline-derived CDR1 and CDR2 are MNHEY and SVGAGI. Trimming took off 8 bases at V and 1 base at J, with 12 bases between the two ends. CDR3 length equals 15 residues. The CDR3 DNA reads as TGTGCCAGCCGGGACACCGTATCTGGGGCCAACGTCCTGACTTTC. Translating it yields CASRDTVSGANVLTF.

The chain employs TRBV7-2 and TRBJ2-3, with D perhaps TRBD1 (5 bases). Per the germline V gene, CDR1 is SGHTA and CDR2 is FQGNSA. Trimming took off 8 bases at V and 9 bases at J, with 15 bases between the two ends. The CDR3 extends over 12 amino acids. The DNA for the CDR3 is TGTGCCAGCGGCCCCAGGGTTGGCACGCAGTATTTT. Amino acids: CASGPRVGTQYF.

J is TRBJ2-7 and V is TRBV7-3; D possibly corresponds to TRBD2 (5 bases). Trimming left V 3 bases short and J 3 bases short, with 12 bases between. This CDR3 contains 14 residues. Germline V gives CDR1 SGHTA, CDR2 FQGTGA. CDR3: CASSFTRANYEQYF. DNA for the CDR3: TGTGCCAGCAGCTTTACTAGGGCGAACTACGAGCAGTACTTC.

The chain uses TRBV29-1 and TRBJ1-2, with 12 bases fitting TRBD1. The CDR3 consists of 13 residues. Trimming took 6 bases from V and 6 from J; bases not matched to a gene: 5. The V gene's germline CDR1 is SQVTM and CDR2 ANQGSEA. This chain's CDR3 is CSVPGQGANGYTF. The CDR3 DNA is TGCAGCGTCCCGGGACAGGGGGCCAATGGCTACACCTTC.

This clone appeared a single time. CDR3 in DNA: TGTGCCAGCAGTGGTCCACTAATCGGCCCCATGAACACTGAAGCTTTCTTT. This gives the protein CASSGPLIGPMNTEAFF. The chain is built from TRBV6-1 and TRBJ1-1; D call uncertain. Trimming cost V 4 bases and J 0 bases, with 18 bases left between them. This CDR3 has 17 amino acids. CDR1 is MNHNS and CDR2 is SASEGT in the germline V gene.

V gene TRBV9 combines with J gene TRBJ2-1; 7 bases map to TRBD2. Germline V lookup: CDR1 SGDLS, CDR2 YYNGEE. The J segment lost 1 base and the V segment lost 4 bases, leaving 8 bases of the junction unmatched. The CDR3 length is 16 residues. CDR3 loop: CASSLSGIVSYNEQFF. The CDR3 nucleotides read TGTGCCAGCAGCCTGAGCGGGATAGTTTCCTACAATGAGCAGTTCTTC.

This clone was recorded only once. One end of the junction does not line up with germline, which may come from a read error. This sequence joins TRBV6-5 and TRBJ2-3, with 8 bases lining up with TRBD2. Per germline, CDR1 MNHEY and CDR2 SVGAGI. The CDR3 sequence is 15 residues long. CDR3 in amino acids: CASSLLAENTDMQYF. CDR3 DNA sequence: TGTGCCAGCAGTTTACTAGCGGAAAACACAGATATGCAGTATTTT.

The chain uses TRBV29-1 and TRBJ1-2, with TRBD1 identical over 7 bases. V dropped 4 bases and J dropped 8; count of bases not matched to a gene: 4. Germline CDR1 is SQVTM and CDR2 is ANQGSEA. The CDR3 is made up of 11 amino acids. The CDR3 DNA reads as TGCAGCGTTGTGACAGGGATCGGCTACACCTTC. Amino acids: CSVVTGIGYTF.

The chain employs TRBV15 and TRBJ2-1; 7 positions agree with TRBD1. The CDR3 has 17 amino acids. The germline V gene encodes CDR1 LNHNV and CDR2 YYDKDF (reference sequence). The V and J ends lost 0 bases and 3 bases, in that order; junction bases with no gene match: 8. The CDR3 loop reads CATSRDRLSGGYNEQFF. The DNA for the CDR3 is TGTGCCACCAGCAGAGATCGGCTTTCAGGGGGCTACAATGAGCAGTTCTTC.